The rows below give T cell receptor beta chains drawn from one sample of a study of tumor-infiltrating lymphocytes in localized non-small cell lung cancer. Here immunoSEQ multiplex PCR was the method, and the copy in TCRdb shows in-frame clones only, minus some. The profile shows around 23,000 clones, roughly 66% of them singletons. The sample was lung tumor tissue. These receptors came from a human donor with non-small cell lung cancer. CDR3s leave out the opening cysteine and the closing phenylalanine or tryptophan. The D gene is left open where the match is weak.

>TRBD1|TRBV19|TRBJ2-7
ASSLDWTGYLKEQY
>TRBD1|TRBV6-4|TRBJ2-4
ASSSTGQENIQY
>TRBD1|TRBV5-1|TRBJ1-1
ASSRGQGGTEAF
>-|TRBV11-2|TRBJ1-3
ASSLEPGNTIY
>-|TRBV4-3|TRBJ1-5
ASSQQLNQPQH
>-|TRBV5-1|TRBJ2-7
ASSFSTVSYEQY
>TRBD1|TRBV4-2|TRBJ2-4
ASSQDWDRVNIQY
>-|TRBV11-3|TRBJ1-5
ASSLAGPQPQH
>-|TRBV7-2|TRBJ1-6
ASSLERRYYLH
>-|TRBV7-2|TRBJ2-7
ASSLLYEQY
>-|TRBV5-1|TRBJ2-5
ASSLGSGQTQETQY
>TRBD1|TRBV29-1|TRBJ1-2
SALRDSTDGYT
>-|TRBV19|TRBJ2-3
ASSTGGQQY
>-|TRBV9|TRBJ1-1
ASSVGATTEAF
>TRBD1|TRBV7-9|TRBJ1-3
ASSKQGAAGNTIY
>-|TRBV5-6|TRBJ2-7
ASSLTSYEQY
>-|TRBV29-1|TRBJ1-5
SVEQDQTGPQH
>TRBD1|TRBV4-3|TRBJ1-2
ASSQSTLFQGANGYGYT
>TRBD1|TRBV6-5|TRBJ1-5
ASNDRVGQPQH
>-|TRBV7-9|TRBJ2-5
ASSYGGNQETQY
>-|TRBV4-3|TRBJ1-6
ASSPSSYNSPLH
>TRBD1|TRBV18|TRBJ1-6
ASSRGQGKNSPLH
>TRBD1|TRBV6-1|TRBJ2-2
ASSEEDRGSGELF
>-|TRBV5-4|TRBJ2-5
ASSLGSTEPQETQY
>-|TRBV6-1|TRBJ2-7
ASSEAEGSSYEQY
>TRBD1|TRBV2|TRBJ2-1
ASVGQISYNEQF
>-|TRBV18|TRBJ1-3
ASSPSGLSGNTIY